This paragraph reports one TCR beta chain. All enrollees were about 18 to 100 years old and from around 25 US areas. The CDR3 length is 13 residues. The V and J ends lost 7 bases and 1 base respectively, with 11 bases between them. Per germline, CDR1 ENHRY and CDR2 SYGVKD. These data originate in a study of blood T cell repertoires in COVID-19. Looking at the study overall: Acute-phase and convalescent COVID-19 samples originated in the United States, Italy and Spain. PBMCs, B-cell-depleted T cells, or T cells provided the cDNA or gDNA that made up the material.

Clones were sequenced by immunoSEQ multiplex PCR, and TCRdb holds only the in-frame ones, with some missing. This table holds 380,000 or so clones, roughly 90% found once. V is TRBV10-3 and J is TRBJ2-7, with TRBD2 as a possible D gene (5 bases). The sequence was collected from a woman younger than 45 with acute COVID-19. The sample comprised PBMCs or T cells enriched from blood (not recorded which). CDR3 amino acids: CAINAGNSYEQYF. CDR3 sequence (DNA): TGTGCCATCAACGCCGGGAATTCCTACGAGCAGTACTTC.